This T cell receptor (beta chain) was observed in a study of identifying expanded T cells in peripheral blood. Points from the study as a whole: Across healthy donors, higher total template counts meant significantly greater approximately two-week count variance. About 1.2 clones differed between technical replicates, versus about 16 and 19 over time.

The repertoire was sequenced with immunoSEQ multiplex PCR; TCRdb's copy has only in-frame clones and lacks some. This repertoire shows about 100,000 clones, approximately 86% found once; its top ten account for over 5%. No infections or other immune events were documented during collection. A note on this clone: Antigen unknown.

This clonotype was obtained from a person aged 18 to 75 in good health. The sample consisted of blood.

The CDR3 DNA follows: TGCGCCAGCAGTCCGCTCAGGGGCTATGGCTACACCTTC. Translating it yields CASSPLRGYGYTF. The J gene is TRBJ1-2, the V gene TRBV5-1; the D gene is possibly TRBD1 (6 bases). CDR3 length: 13 residues. V lost 5 bases and J lost 4, with 12 bases in between. Germline V gives CDR1 SGHRS, CDR2 YFSETQ.